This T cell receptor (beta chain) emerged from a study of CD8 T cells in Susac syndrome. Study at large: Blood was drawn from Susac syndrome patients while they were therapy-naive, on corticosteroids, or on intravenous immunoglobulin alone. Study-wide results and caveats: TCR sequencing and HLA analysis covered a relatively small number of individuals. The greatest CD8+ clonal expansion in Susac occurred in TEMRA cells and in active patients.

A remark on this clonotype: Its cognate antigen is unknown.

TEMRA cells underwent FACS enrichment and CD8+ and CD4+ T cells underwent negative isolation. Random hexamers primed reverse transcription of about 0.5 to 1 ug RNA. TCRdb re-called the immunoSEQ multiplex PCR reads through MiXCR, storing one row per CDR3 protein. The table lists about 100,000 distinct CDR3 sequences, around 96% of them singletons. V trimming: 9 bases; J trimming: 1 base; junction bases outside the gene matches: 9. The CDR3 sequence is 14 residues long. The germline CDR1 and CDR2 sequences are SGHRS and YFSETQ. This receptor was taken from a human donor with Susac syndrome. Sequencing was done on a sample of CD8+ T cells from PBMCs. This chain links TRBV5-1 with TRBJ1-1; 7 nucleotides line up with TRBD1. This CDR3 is CATSRTGPNTEAFF. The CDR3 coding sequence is TGCGCCACCTCCAGGACAGGCCCGAACACTGAAGCTTTCTTT.